These T cell receptor beta chains were read from a single sample in a study of blood T cell repertoires in COVID-19. Some clones are missing from TCRdb's copy, which holds only in-frame ones; the method was immunoSEQ multiplex PCR. The sample records around 230,000 clones, about 85% being singletons. Sequences were obtained from peripheral blood. Receptors were obtained from a woman of 80 years or more with acute or convalescent COVID-19. Each CDR3 is given with its conserved first and last residue. The order of the fields is D gene, V gene, J gene, clone size, CDR3 DNA, CDR3 protein. D genes are given only for firm matches. Clone size, where shown, is once, few, many, or a class for clones that have expanded.

NA	TRBV5-6	TRBJ1-2	NA	TGTGCCAGCAGCCCCAGGGGCCCCGGGTATGGCTACACCTTC	CASSPRGPGYGYTF
NA	TRBV11-3	TRBJ1-2	NA	TGTGCCAGCAGCTTAGACGGAGGGGATGGCTACACCTTC	CASSLDGGDGYTF
TRBD1	TRBV7-2	TRBJ1-5	NA	TGTGCCAGCAGCCCGGACAGGGGAGTTGGGAAGCCCCAGCATTTT	CASSPDRGVGKPQHF
TRBD1	TRBV7-8	TRBJ2-4	NA	TGTGCCAGCAGCTTATTCCTAGCAAAGACAGGGGAAAACATTCAGTACTTC	CASSLFLAKTGENIQYF
TRBD2	TRBV7-3	TRBJ2-1	NA	TGTGCCAGCAGCCAGACTAGCGACAATGAGCAGTTCTTC	CASSQTSDNEQFF
TRBD2	TRBV5-1	TRBJ2-2	NA	TGCGCCAGCAGCAAAGGGACTAGCGGGAGTACCGGGGAGCTGTTTTTT	CASSKGTSGSTGELFF
NA	TRBV4-1	TRBJ1-2	NA	TGCGCCAGCAGCCTGCAGGACGGAGGTTTCCTTACTAACTATGGCTACACCTTC	CASSLQDGGFLTNYGYTF
NA	TRBV5-1	TRBJ1-4	NA	TGCGCCAGCAGATTTACGACTGAAAATGAAAAACTGTTTTTT	CASRFTTENEKLFF
TRBD2	TRBV9	TRBJ2-5	NA	TGTGCCAGCAGCGTAGCACTAGCGGGAACTCAGTACCAAGAGACCCAGTACTTC	CASSVALAGTQYQETQYF
NA	TRBV6-2/TRBV6-3	TRBJ1-5	few	TGTGCCAGCAGTAACGAGGCCTCTAGCAATCAGCCCCAGCATTTT	CASSNEASSNQPQHF
TRBD1	TRBV7-8	TRBJ1-2	few	TGTGCCAGCAGCTTAGTAGGACAGGATGGCTACACCTTC	CASSLVGQDGYTF
NA	TRBV5-6	TRBJ2-3	few	TGTGCCAGCAGCTTGAAGGGAGAGGATACGCAGTATTTT	CASSLKGEDTQYF
TRBD2	TRBV11-3	TRBJ2-3	NA	TGTGCCAGCAGCGCAAAGGGACTAGCGGGGACAGATACGCAGTATTTT	CASSAKGLAGTDTQYF
TRBD1	TRBV19	TRBJ1-5	NA	TGTGCCAGTAGTCCTACAGGGGGCCAGGATCAGCCCCAGCATTTT	CASSPTGGQDQPQHF
NA	TRBV19	TRBJ1-5	NA	TGTGCCAGTAGTATAGATGCGAATCAGCCCCAGCATTTT	CASSIDANQPQHF
NA	TRBV4-1	TRBJ1-2	NA	TGCGCCAGCAGCCAAGATAGGGGCAGAGACTATGGCTACACCTTC	CASSQDRGRDYGYTF
NA	TRBV30	TRBJ2-6	NA	TGTGCCTGGAGTTCTACCGGGGCTGGGGCCAACGTCCTGACTTTC	CAWSSTGAGANVLTF
NA	TRBV23-1	TRBJ2-2	NA	TGCGCCAGCAGTCAATCGGCGAGGGCCAACACCGGGGAGCTGTTTTTT	CASSQSARANTGELFF
TRBD1	TRBV5-4	TRBJ2-7	NA	TGTGCCAGCAGTGCAGGGGGCGAGCAGTACTTC	CASSAGGEQYF
NA	TRBV12-3/TRBV12-4	TRBJ2-1	many	TGTGCCAGCAGTTTTCGACCGGGGGATGAGCAGTTCTTC	CASSFRPGDEQFF
NA	TRBV3-1/TRBV3-2	TRBJ1-1	NA	TGTGCCAGCAGCCACCCCCCAGGGAGGGACACTGAAGCTTTCTTT	CASSHPPGRDTEAFF
NA	TRBV12-3/TRBV12-4	TRBJ1-1	NA	TGTGCCAGCAGGCCCGATGCGGCGCCTGAAGCTTTCTTT	CASRPDAAPEAFF
TRBD1	TRBV5-5	TRBJ1-6	NA	TGTGCCAGCACCCAGGACAGGGGTGGTTCACCCCTCCACTTT	CASTQDRGGSPLHF
TRBD2	TRBV9	TRBJ2-1	NA	TGTGCCAGCAGCGGCGCCGGGACTAGCGACTCGAGACGGGGGTATGAGCAGTTCTTC	CASSGAGTSDSRRGYEQFF
TRBD1	TRBV7-9	TRBJ1-6	NA	TGTGCCAGCAGCTCCACAGGGGCTACTAATTCACCCCTCCACTTT	CASSSTGATNSPLHF
TRBD2	TRBV20-1	TRBJ2-7	NA	TGCAGTGCTAGTGGGGGGGCTAGCGGGAGATACGAGCAGTACTTC	CSASGGASGRYEQYF
TRBD1	TRBV28	TRBJ1-4	NA	TGTGCCAGCAGCTATAGGACAGGGCTACTGTTTTTT	CASSYRTGLLFF
NA	TRBV3-1/TRBV3-2	TRBJ2-7	NA	TGTGCCAGCAGCCAGATACAGGGAAACTCCTACGAGCAGTACTTC	CASSQIQGNSYEQYF
NA	TRBV4-2	TRBJ1-2	NA	TGTGCCAGCAGCCACTCTTTGGCAGGGGAGTATGGCTACACCTTC	CASSHSLAGEYGYTF
NA	TRBV5-1	TRBJ1-3	NA	TGCGCCAGCAGCTCTGACAGAACAATCTCTGGAAACACCATATATTTT	CASSSDRTISGNTIYF
NA	TRBV11-2	TRBJ2-5	NA	TGTGCCAGCAGCTTAAACGCGGGGTCCAAGGGGACCCAGTACTTC	CASSLNAGSKGTQYF
TRBD2	TRBV19	TRBJ2-3	few	TGTGCCAGTAGCGCCATGGGACTAGAGATAACAGATACGCAGTATTTT	CASSAMGLEITDTQYF
NA	TRBV11-2	TRBJ2-3	NA	TGTGCCAGCAGCACGAGGGCGGCGGACAGCTCCACAGATACGCAGTATTTT	CASSTRAADSSTDTQYF